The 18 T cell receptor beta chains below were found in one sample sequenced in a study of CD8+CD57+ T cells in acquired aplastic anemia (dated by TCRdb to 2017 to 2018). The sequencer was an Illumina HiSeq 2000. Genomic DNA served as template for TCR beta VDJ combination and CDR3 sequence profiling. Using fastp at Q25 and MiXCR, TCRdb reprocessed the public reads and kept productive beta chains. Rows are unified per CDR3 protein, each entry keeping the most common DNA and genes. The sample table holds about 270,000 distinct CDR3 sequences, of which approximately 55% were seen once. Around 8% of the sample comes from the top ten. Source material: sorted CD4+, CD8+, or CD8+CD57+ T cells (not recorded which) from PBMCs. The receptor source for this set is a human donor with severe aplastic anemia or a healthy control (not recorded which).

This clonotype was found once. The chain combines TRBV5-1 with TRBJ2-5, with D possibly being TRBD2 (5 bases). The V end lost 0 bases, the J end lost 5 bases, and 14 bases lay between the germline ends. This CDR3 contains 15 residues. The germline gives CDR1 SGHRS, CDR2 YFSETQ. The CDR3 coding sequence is TGCGCCAGCAGCTTGGGAGCCCTGACGGGGGAGACCCAGTACTTC. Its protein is CASSLGALTGETQYF.

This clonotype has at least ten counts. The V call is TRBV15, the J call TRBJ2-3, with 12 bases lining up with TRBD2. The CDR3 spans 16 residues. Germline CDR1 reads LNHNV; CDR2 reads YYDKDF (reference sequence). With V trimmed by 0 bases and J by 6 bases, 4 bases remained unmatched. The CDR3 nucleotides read TGTGCCACCAGCAGAGAACTAGCGGGGGGAGGGGATACGCAGTATTTT. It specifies CATSRELAGGGDTQYF.

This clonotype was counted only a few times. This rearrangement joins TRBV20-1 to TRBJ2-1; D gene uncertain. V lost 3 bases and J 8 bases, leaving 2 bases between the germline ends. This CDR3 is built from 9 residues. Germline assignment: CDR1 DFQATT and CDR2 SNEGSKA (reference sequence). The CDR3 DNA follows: TGCAGTGCTAGGTATGAGCAGTTCTTC. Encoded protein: CSARYEQFF.

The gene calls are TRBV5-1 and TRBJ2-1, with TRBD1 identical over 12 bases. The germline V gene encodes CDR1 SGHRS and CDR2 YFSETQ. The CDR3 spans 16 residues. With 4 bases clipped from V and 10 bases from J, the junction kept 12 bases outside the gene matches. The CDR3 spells CASSAVGDRGRREQFF. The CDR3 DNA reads TGCGCCAGCAGCGCAGTGGGGGACAGGGGGCGACGGGAGCAGTTCTTC. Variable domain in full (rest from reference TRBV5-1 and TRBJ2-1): KAGVTQTPRYLIKTRGQQVTLSCSPISGHRSVSWYQQTPGQGLQFLFEYFSETQRNKGNFPGRFSGRQFSNSRSEMNVSTLELGDSALYLCASSAVGDRGRREQFFGPGTRLTVL.

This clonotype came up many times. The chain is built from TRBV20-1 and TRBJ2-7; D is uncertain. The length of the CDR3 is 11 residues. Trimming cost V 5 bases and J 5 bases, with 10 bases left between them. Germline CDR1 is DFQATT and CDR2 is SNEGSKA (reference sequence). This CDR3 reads CSASITHEQYF. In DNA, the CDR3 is TGCAGTGCTTCGATCACCCACGAGCAGTACTTC.

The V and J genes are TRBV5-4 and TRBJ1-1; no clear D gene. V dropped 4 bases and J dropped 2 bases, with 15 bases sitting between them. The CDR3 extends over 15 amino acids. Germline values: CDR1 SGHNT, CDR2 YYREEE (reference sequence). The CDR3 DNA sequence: TGTGCCAGCAGCCCCGAGGTGGGCTTAAACACTGAAGCTTTCTTT. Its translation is CASSPEVGLNTEAFF.

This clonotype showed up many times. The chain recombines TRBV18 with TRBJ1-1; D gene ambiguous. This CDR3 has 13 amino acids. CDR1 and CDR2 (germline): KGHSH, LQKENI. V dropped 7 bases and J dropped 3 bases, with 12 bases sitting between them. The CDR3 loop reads CASYAQTDTEAFF. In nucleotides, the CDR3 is TGTGCCAGCTACGCCCAAACGGACACTGAAGCTTTCTTT.

The CDR3 protein is CASSLGFGTDYGYTF. As DNA, the CDR3 is TGCGCCAGCAGCTTGGGCTTTGGAACAGACTATGGCTACACCTTC. This chain links TRBV5-1 with TRBJ1-2; D is unclear. V was clipped by 0 bases and J by 3 bases, with 12 bases between them. The CDR3 is made up of 15 amino acids. Germline V lookup: CDR1 SGHRS, CDR2 YFSETQ. The full variable domain, its missing parts supplied by reference TRBV5-1 and TRBJ1-2, is KAGVTQTPRYLIKTRGQQVTLSCSPISGHRSVSWYQQTPGQGLQFLFEYFSETQRNKGNFPGRFSGRQFSNSRSEMNVSTLELGDSALYLCASSLGFGTDYGYTFGSGTRLTVV.

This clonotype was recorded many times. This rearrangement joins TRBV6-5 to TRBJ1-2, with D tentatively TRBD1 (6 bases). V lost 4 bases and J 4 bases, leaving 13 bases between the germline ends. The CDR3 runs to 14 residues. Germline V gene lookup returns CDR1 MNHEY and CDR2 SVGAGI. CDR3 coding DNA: TGTGCCAGCAGTTCCCCGGACAGCGGCTATGGCTACACCTTC. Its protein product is CASSSPDSGYGYTF.

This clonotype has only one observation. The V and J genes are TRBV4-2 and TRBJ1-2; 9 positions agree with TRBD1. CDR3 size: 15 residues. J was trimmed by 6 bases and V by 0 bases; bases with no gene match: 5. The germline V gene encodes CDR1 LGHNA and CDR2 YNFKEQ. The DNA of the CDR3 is TGTGCCAGCAGCCAAGATCGACAGGGGGTGAATGGCTACACCTTC. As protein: CASSQDRQGVNGYTF.

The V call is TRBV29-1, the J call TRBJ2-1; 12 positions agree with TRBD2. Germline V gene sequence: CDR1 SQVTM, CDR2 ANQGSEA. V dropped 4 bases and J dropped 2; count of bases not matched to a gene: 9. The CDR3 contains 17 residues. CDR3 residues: CSVVGLAGGRTYNEQFF. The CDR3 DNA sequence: TGCAGCGTTGTGGGGCTAGCGGGGGGGCGGACCTACAATGAGCAGTTCTTC.

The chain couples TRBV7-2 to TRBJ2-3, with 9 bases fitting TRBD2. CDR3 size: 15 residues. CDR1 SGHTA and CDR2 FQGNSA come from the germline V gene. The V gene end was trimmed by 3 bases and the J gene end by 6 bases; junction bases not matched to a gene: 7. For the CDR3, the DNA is TGTGCCAGCAGCTTCCTTAGCGGGGGCGGGGATACGCAGTATTTT. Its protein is CASSFLSGGGDTQYF.

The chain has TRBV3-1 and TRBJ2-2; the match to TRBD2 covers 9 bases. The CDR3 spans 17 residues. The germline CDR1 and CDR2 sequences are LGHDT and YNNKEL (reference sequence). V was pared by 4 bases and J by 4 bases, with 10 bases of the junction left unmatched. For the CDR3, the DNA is TGTGCCAGCAGCCGTATTCCTCTAGCGGGGTTCACCGGGGAGCTGTTTTTT. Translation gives CASSRIPLAGFTGELFF.

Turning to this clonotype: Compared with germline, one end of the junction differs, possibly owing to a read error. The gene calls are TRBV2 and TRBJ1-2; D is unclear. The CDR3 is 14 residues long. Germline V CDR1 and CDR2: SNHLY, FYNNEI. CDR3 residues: CALLSTLANYGYTF. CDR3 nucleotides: TGCGCTCTTCTTTCCACTCTAGCTAACTATGGCTACACCTTC.

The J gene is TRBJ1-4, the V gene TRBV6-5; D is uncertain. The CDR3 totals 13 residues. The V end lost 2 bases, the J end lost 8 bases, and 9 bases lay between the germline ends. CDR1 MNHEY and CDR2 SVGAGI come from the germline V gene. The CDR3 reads CASSYRAREKLFF. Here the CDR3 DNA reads TGTGCCAGCAGTTACCGCGCAAGGGAAAAACTGTTTTTT.

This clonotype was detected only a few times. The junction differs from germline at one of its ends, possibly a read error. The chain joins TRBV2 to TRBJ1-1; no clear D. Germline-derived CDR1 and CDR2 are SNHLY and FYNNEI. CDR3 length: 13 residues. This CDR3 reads CASSDGMNTEALF. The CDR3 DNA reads TGTGCCAGCAGTGACGGCATGAACACTGAAGCTCTCTTT.

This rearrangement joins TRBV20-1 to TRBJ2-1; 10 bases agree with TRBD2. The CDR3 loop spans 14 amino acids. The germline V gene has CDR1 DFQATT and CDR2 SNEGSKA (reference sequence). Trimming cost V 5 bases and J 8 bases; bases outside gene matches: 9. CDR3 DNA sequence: TGCAGTGCTCGGCGGGGGACTAGCGCCGATGAGCAGTTCTTC. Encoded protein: CSARRGTSADEQFF.

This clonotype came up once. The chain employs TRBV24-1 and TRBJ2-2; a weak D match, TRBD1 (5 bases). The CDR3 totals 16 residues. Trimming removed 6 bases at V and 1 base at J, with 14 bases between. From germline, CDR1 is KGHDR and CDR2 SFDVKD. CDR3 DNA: TGTGCCACCAGTTATCCCGGGCAGGGGAACACCGGGGAGCTGTTTTTT. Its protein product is CATSYPGQGNTGELFF.